This T cell receptor (beta chain) was observed in a study of breast tumors, draining lymph nodes, adjacent tissues. The CDR3 runs 21 residues. The V and J ends lost 5 bases and 0 bases, in that order; junction bases with no gene match: 22. Germline loops: CDR1 MRHNA, CDR2 SNTAGT. TCRdb reprocessed the multiplex PCR reads with MiXCR, giving one entry per CDR3 protein. This sample carries 200,000 to 300,000 distinct CDR3 sequences, roughly 31% of them seen once, and the ten largest clones take 1.1%. As for this clonotype: What it binds is not known. A much larger clone differs from this one at a single base, so this may be a read error.

Notes on the study in general: Tumor repertoires ranked between lymph nodes and nontumor tissue in diversity, with V and J gene preferences. Tumor and nontumor repertoires were significantly more similar in luminal-like than in basal-like breast cancer.

The lymph nodes were axillary draining lymph nodes from breast cancer patients. Sequencing used axillary lymph node tissue. The clonotype comes from a female donor with breast cancer. Some clones in this sample may be carry-over from other donors' samples. V usage is TRBV6-4 and J usage is TRBJ1-5; 7 nucleotides align to TRBD1. The CDR3 sequence is CASSNCGGGNIFPRSNQPQHF. CDR3 nucleotide sequence: TGTGCCAGCAGTAATTGTGGAGGGGGCAATATTTTCCCTCGTAGCAATCAGCCCCAGCATTTT.